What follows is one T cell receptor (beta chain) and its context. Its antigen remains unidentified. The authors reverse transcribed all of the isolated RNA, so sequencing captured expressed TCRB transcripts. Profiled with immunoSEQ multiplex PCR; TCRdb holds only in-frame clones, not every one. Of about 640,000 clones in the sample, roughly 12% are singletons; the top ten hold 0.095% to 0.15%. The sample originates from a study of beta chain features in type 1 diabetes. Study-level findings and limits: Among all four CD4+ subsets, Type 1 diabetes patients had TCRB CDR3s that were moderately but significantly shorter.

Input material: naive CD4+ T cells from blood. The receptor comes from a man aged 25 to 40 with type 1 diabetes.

This chain's CDR3 is CASSIEGESSYEQYF. CDR3 nucleotide sequence: TGTGCCAGTAGTATAGAGGGGGAATCCTCCTACGAGCAGTACTTC. The chain couples TRBV19 to TRBJ2-7; possibly TRBD1 or TRBD2 for D (5 bases each). The germline V gene has CDR1 LNHDA and CDR2 SQIVND (reference sequence). This CDR3 is 15 amino acids long. V lost 0 bases and J lost 0, with 9 bases in between.